A single sample is the source of the 18 T cell receptor beta chains below, sequenced in a study of shared clonotypes between healthy human individuals. The assay was immunoSEQ multiplex PCR, and TCRdb's table has in-frame clones only and misses some. Altogether 2 million to 2.5 million clones are present, 95% being singletons, with the ten largest covering 0.1% to 0.15%. The sequencing sample was made of naive CD4+ T cells sorted from blood. The subset here: CD45RA+ positively selected. All receptors derive from a man younger than 35 in good health.

The rearrangement links TRBV12-1 to TRBJ2-5; the table's D call TRBD2 went unverified against the DNA. TRBV12-1 is given as a pseudogene. The CDR3 has 19 amino acids. CDR3 loop: CASSFPGTSGKAYQETQYF. In DNA form, the CDR3 reads TGTGCCAGCAGCTTTCCCGGGACTAGCGGGAAAGCATACCAAGAGACCCAGTACTTC.

Notes on this clone: This specimen includes other DNA sequences encoding the same CDR3. The rearrangement links TRBV5-1 to TRBJ1-3; D remains ambiguous. The CDR3 is 15 residues long. Germline loops: CDR1 SGHRS, CDR2 YFSETQ. Trimming cost V 0 bases and J 0 bases, with 7 bases left between them. The CDR3 protein is CASSLVGNSGNTIYF. The CDR3 DNA reads TGCGCCAGCAGCTTGGTCGGGAACTCTGGAAACACCATATATTTT.

This chain connects TRBV19 to TRBJ1-4, with D unresolved. In germline, CDR1 is LNHDA, CDR2 SQIVND (reference sequence). The CDR3 runs 13 residues. V lost 2 bases to trimming and J lost 8 bases, with 9 bases between them. The CDR3 bases are TGTGCCAGTAGTATACTGGTGGCAGAAAAACTGTTTTTT. It is translated as CASSILVAEKLFF.

The chain is built from TRBV18 and TRBJ2-5, with D maybe TRBD1 (6 bases). CDR1 KGHSH and CDR2 LQKENI come from the germline V gene. The V end lost 8 bases, the J end lost 9 bases, and 19 bases lay between the germline ends. The CDR3 totals 13 residues. The CDR3: CASPGQTSAAQYF. The DNA of the CDR3 is TGTGCCAGCCCCGGACAGACCTCCGCGGCCCAGTACTTC.

The chain joins TRBV6-5 to TRBJ2-3; D possibly uses TRBD1 or TRBD2 (5 bases each). This CDR3 is built from 14 residues. V was cut by 2 bases and J by 4 bases, with 10 bases left in between. The V gene's germline CDR1 is MNHEY and CDR2 SVGAGI. As DNA, the CDR3 is TGTGCCAGCAGTTACGTGGGGGAGTCAGATACGCAGTATTTT. It codes for CASSYVGESDTQYF.

CDR3 residues: CASNSDGQLNYGYTF. CDR3 in DNA: TGCGCCAGCAACTCCGACGGGCAGCTGAACTATGGCTACACCTTC. V gene TRBV10-2 combines with J gene TRBJ1-2; D unclear. The CDR3 consists of 15 residues. Trimming pared 7 bases from V and 2 bases from J, leaving 17 bases between. Germline loops: CDR1 WSHSY, CDR2 SAAADI.

The rearrangement uses TRBV11-2 and TRBJ1-3; D not resolved. Per the germline V gene, CDR1 is SGHAT and CDR2 is FQNNGV. V dropped 5 bases and J dropped 4 bases, with 12 bases sitting between them. The CDR3 is made up of 14 amino acids. The CDR3 loop reads CASSLLAQGNTIYF. CDR3 DNA sequence: TGTGCCAGCAGCCTCTTGGCGCAGGGAAACACCATATATTTT.

V gene TRBV6-6 combines with J gene TRBJ2-4; 7 nucleotides line up with TRBD1. Trimming removed 6 bases from V and 0 bases from J; junction bases left unmatched: 8. Germline V lookup: CDR1 MNHNY, CDR2 SVGAGI (reference sequence). The CDR3 covers 16 residues. The CDR3 loop is CASRMDRSLAKNIQYF. In DNA, the CDR3 is TGTGCCAGCAGGATGGACAGGTCACTAGCCAAAAACATTCAGTACTTC.

The chain employs TRBV7-9 and TRBJ2-1; D gene uncertain. V lost 1 base to trimming and J lost 9 bases, with 10 bases between them. Germline CDR1 reads SEHNR; CDR2 reads FQNEAQ (reference sequence). This CDR3 has 13 residues. CDR3 nucleotides: TGTGCCAGCAGCTTAGTGTCGGGTTCTGAGCAGTTCTTC. Protein product: CASSLVSGSEQFF.

The chain joins TRBV15 to TRBJ1-5; D unresolved. CDR3 length: 15 amino acids. V lost 1 base and J lost 5, with 12 bases in between. CDR1 and CDR2 from the germline V gene are LNHNV and YYDKDF (reference sequence). CDR3 in amino acids: CATSRVLGSYQPQHF. DNA of the CDR3: TGTGCCACCAGCAGAGTATTGGGGTCGTATCAGCCCCAGCATTTT.

The chain links TRBV5-1 to TRBJ1-2; D is perhaps TRBD1 (5 bases). The CDR3 has 15 amino acids. In germline, CDR1 is SGHRS, CDR2 YFSETQ. Deletions cut 4 bases from V and 9 bases from J, with 22 bases between. The CDR3 here is CASSPPPPGPTSYTF. The CDR3 bases are TGCGCCAGCAGCCCCCCTCCCCCGGGACCGACAAGCTACACCTTC.

The chain carries TRBV5-1 and TRBJ2-2; the D gene is possibly TRBD1 (6 bases). Deletions cut 3 bases from V and 3 bases from J, with 12 bases between. Germline CDR1 reads SGHRS; CDR2 reads YFSETQ. This CDR3 has 15 amino acids. CDR3 nucleotide sequence: TGCGCCAGCAGCTCCCGCAGGGGTGACACCGGGGAGCTGTTTTTT. This codes for CASSSRRGDTGELFF.

The chain recombines TRBV10-1 with TRBJ2-7; 8 nucleotides match TRBD2. J gave up 2 bases and V 3 bases, and 6 bases lay outside the gene matches. CDR1 and CDR2 (germline): WNHNN, SYGVQD (reference sequence). There are 15 residues in the CDR3. CDR3 sequence reads: CASSDPRGGTYEQYF. The CDR3 DNA is TGCGCCAGCAGTGACCCCCGCGGGGGGACCTACGAGCAGTACTTC.

This clone was detected only once. The rearrangement links TRBV6-6 to TRBJ2-3; 7 bases agree with TRBD1. The germline V gene encodes CDR1 MNHNY and CDR2 SVGAGI (reference sequence). CDR3 length: 15 amino acids. Trimming took 2 bases from V and 1 from J; bases not matched to a gene: 3. The CDR3 region has the DNA TGTGCCAGCAGTTACGGGGACAGACGCACAGATACGCAGTATTTT. It yields the protein CASSYGDRRTDTQYF.

This chain joins TRBV19 and TRBJ2-7; TRBD1 matches at 7 bases. The V gene end was trimmed by 6 bases and the J gene end by 6 bases; junction bases not matched to a gene: 11. The CDR3 loop spans 14 amino acids. Germline CDR1 and CDR2: LNHDA and SQIVND (reference sequence). Here the CDR3 DNA reads TGTGCCAGTAGAAATACCGGGACAGACCCCGAGCAGTACTTC. Translating it yields CASRNTGTDPEQYF. The full variable domain, rest sourced from reference TRBV19 and TRBJ2-7, is DGGITQSPKYLFRKEGQNVTLSCEQNLNHDAMYWYRQDPGQGLRLIYYSQIVNDFQKGDIAEGYSVSREKKESFPLTVTSAQKNPTAFYLCASRNTGTDPEQYFGPGTRLTVT.

In DNA form, the CDR3 reads TGTGCCTGGAGTTTGACCGGGACAGGAGCCTACGAGCAGTACTTC. Protein product: CAWSLTGTGAYEQYF. The J gene is TRBJ2-7, the V gene TRBV30; 8 bases fit TRBD1. J gave up 2 bases and V 2 bases, and 8 bases lay outside the gene matches. The germline V gene has CDR1 GTSNPN and CDR2 SVGIG (reference sequence). The CDR3 has 15 residues.

The chain recombines TRBV6-1 with TRBJ2-1; a possible D gene is TRBD1 (5 bases). Trimming shortened V by 7 bases and J by 9 bases, and 16 bases separated the two germline ends. There are 13 residues in the CDR3. CDR1 and CDR2 (germline): MNHNS, SASEGT. The CDR3 sequence is CASKGPGWGEQFF. For the CDR3, the DNA is TGTGCCAGCAAAGGTCCAGGGTGGGGTGAGCAGTTCTTC.

The chain carries TRBV5-1 and TRBJ2-1; 14 bases map to TRBD2. With 4 bases clipped from V and 11 bases from J, the junction kept 11 bases outside the gene matches. The CDR3 runs 16 residues. Looked up from germline, CDR1 is SGHRS and CDR2 is YFSETQ. DNA of the CDR3: TGCGCCAGCAGCCCACCGACTAGCGGGGGGGCTTATCAGCAGTTCTTC. It specifies CASSPPTSGGAYQQFF.